This T cell receptor beta chain comes out of a study of shared clonotypes between healthy human individuals. Study-level results: Investigators collected only blood, and repertoires in tissues likely differ.

Study donors comprised healthy, HIV-negative adults devoid of recent acute infection or vaccination. Worth noting for this clone: No antigen is known for it.

Every immunoSEQ plate was one replicate of a subset's evenly spread DNA. How the authors handled the data: ImmunoSEQ output lacked quality scores and full-length reads, limiting matched filtering. Repertoires were generated with immunoSEQ multiplex PCR, while TCRdb's copy carries only in-frame clones and drops some. For V, J and clone size, that table is used; D and trimming come from the DNA. Among millions of clones listed, 80% to 95% were seen once. The CDR3 is made up of 13 amino acids. Germline CDR1 MGHRA, CDR2 YSYEKL. V gave up 0 bases and J gave up 9 bases; unmatched junction bases: 4. This sequence joins TRBV4-1 and TRBJ2-5; TRBD1 aligns across 7 bases. Sequenced input: naive CD4+ T cells from PBMCs. Described subset: CD45RA+ positively selected. The sequence derives from a man between 18 and 29 years old in good health. Some clones in this sample may be carry-over from other donors' samples. CDR3 residues: CASSQDPRGPQYF. The DNA for the CDR3 is TGCGCCAGCAGCCAAGATCCGAGGGGGCCCCAGTACTTC.